These 14 T cell receptor beta chains share one sample of origin, sequenced in a study of T cells in Graves' hyperthyroidism and ophthalmopathy. Amplified TCR beta CDR3 regions came from RNA transcripts. TCR CDR3 regions were first amplified by RT-PCR with HTBI primers. One entry per CDR3 protein, called by TCRdb with MiXCR from the multiplex PCR reads. The table includes about 610,000 distinct CDR3 sequences, roughly 15% detected once. Input material: blood. These receptors all stem from a middle-aged woman with Graves' ophthalmopathy.

This clonotype came up many times. This chain joins TRBV12-3 or TRBV12-4 and TRBJ2-2, with TRBD1 matching over 9 bases. Trimming took 4 bases from V and 5 from J; bases not matched to a gene: 5. This CDR3 comprises 15 residues. CDR3 sequence (DNA): TGTGCCAGCAGTTCGACAGGGGGAAGGACCGGGGAGCTGTTTTTT. Amino acid sequence: CASSSTGGRTGELFF.

This chain connects TRBV20-1 to TRBJ1-1; 7 bases fit TRBD1. Germline CDR1 reads DFQATT; CDR2 reads SNEGSKA (reference sequence). Unmatched junction bases numbered 1, after V lost 1 base and J lost 5 bases. The CDR3 length is 12 residues. This chain's CDR3 is CSARVQGTEAFF. The CDR3 DNA reads as TGCAGTGCTAGAGTACAGGGGACTGAAGCTTTCTTT.

The chain carries TRBV5-1 and TRBJ2-2; either TRBD1 or TRBD2 may fit D (5 bases each). The CDR3 runs to 15 residues. From germline, CDR1 is SGHRS and CDR2 YFSETQ. Trimming shortened V by 7 bases and J by 0 bases, and 13 bases separated the two germline ends. The CDR3 DNA is TGCGCCAGCCGCCACGGGACGGCGAACACCGGGGAGCTGTTTTTT. Translating it yields CASRHGTANTGELFF.

This clonotype was seen many times. The rearrangement joins TRBV27 to TRBJ1-2; 7 positions agree with TRBD1. Trimming took 4 bases from V and 8 from J; bases not matched to a gene: 13. This CDR3 region has 15 residues. From germline, CDR1 is MNHEY and CDR2 SMNVEV (reference sequence). CDR3 amino acids: CASSSRQGPYEGYTF. In nucleotides, the CDR3 is TGTGCCAGCAGTTCCAGACAGGGCCCCTATGAGGGCTACACCTTC.

This clonotype was seen repeatedly, ten times or more. The chain has TRBV7-2 and TRBJ2-7; D may be TRBD1 or TRBD2 (7 bases each). Germline lookup yields CDR1 SGHTA and CDR2 FQGNSA. The V gene lost 4 bases and the J gene lost 0 bases, with 19 bases spanning the gap. The CDR3 is 17 amino acids. Here the CDR3 DNA reads TGTGCCAGCAGCTCCTACAGGGACAGCGGGACCTCCTACGAGCAGTACTTC. Its protein is CASSSYRDSGTSYEQYF.

The chain uses TRBV6-1 and TRBJ2-2; D is undetermined. CDR3 length: 12 residues. The V end was cut by 7 bases, the J end by 5 bases, with 8 bases between. Germline assignment: CDR1 MNHNS and CDR2 SASEGT. CDR3 region: CASIGWTGELFF. The CDR3 DNA reads as TGTGCCAGCATCGGGTGGACCGGGGAGCTGTTTTTT.

The rearrangement links TRBV27 to TRBJ1-2; D perhaps matches TRBD1 (6 bases). Trimming left V 9 bases short and J 4 bases short, with 21 bases between. This CDR3 region has 15 residues. Germline V gives CDR1 MNHEY, CDR2 SMNVEV (reference sequence). Here the CDR3 reads CASGAQFQGTYGYTF. The CDR3 DNA is TGTGCCAGTGGGGCACAGTTCCAGGGGACCTATGGCTACACCTTC.

Many counts were recorded for this clonotype. The genes are TRBV27 and TRBJ1-1, with D tentatively TRBD1 (6 bases). Trimming shortened V by 0 bases and J by 1 base, and 15 bases separated the two germline ends. The CDR3 is made up of 17 amino acids. CDR1 and CDR2 from the germline V gene are MNHEY and SMNVEV (reference sequence). The CDR3 loop reads CASSLSPTPTGNTEAFF. CDR3 coding DNA: TGTGCCAGCAGTTTATCCCCGACGCCGACAGGGAACACTGAAGCTTTCTTT.

This clonotype was observed many times. This chain connects TRBV15 to TRBJ2-7, with 7 bases identical to TRBD1. Trimming cost V 5 bases and J 4 bases; bases outside gene matches: 2. In germline, CDR1 is LNHNV, CDR2 YYDKDF (reference sequence). The CDR3 is 12 residues long. CDR3 protein: CATSEGAYEQYF. CDR3 bases: TGTGCCACCAGCGAGGGGGCATACGAGCAGTACTTC.

This clonotype was seen repeatedly, ten times or more. This chain connects TRBV11-2 to TRBJ2-5, with unresolved D. In germline, CDR1 is SGHAT, CDR2 FQNNGV. V lost 6 bases, J lost 2 bases, and 10 bases lay in between. The CDR3 is 13 amino acids. CDR3 nucleotides: TGTGCCAGCAGTCGGTCGGAGCAAGAGACCCAGTACTTC. Amino acid sequence: CASSRSEQETQYF.

This clonotype was counted many times. This rearrangement joins TRBV27 to TRBJ2-7; D is unclear. Germline loops: CDR1 MNHEY, CDR2 SMNVEV (reference sequence). The V and J ends lost 5 bases and 0 bases respectively, with 17 bases between them. The CDR3 consists of 16 residues. The CDR3 sequence: CASSPPEGRLSYEQYF. The CDR3 coding sequence is TGTGCCAGCAGTCCACCCGAAGGACGGCTCTCCTACGAGCAGTACTTC.

This clonotype was counted only a few times. A read error may be the cause here, since a much bigger clone is one base away. The V gene is TRBV5-1, the J gene TRBJ1-1; TRBD1 aligns across 10 bases. This CDR3 contains 13 residues. The ends lost 3 bases at V and 7 bases at J; junction bases unmatched: 3. Germline V gene data show CDR1 as SGHRS and CDR2 as YFSETQ. DNA of the CDR3: TGCGCCAGCAGCTCGGACAGGGGGATTGAAGCTTTCTTT. It codes for CASSSDRGIEAFF.

Comment on this clonotype: Since a much larger clone is just one base distant, this may be a read error. The chain combines TRBV28 with TRBJ2-7; TRBD1 matches 8 bases. The CDR3 length is 14 residues. Germline loops: CDR1 MDHEN, CDR2 SYDVKM. The CDR3 region is CTSTQTGALHEQYF. CDR3 nucleotides: TGTACCAGCACCCAGACAGGGGCTCTGCACGAGCAGTACTTC.

The chain has TRBV7-8 and TRBJ2-2, with no clear D. V was trimmed by 5 bases and J by 4 bases, leaving 14 bases between them. In germline, CDR1 is SGHVS, CDR2 FQNEAQ. The CDR3 is 15 residues long. The CDR3 region has the DNA TGTGCCAGCAGCCTAAGTGGCCCCGGCACCGGGGAGCTGTTTTTT. It yields the protein CASSLSGPGTGELFF.